The entry below describes one T cell receptor (beta chain). The antigen remains undetermined. Repertoires were generated with immunoSEQ multiplex PCR, while TCRdb's copy carries only in-frame clones and drops some. The sample has roughly 64,000 clones, 85% to 90% seen once; the top ten hold roughly 13%. The data stem from a study of OX40 agonist ivuxolimab in advanced cancers. General study points: Relatively little clonal expansion, among the lowest observed, appeared in partial responders at 0.1-3.0 mg/kg. Dose levels from 0.1 to 3.0 mg/kg saw CD4+ and CD8+ blood T cells expand clonally by week 6.

The CDR3 is 17 residues long. The junction had 11 bases not matched to a gene; V was cut back by 5 bases and J by 5 bases. CDR1 is MNHEY, CDR2 SMNVEV, per germline (reference sequence). The source is an adult with an advanced solid tumor such as melanoma, head and neck, liver or kidney cancer. The genes are TRBV27 and TRBJ1-4; 10 bases are shared with TRBD1. Sequences were derived from CD4+ or CD8+ T cells sorted from blood, sampled in a trial of the OX40 agonist ivuxolimab. CDR3 nucleotides: TGTGCCAGCAGTCCAATCCCCCGGACAGGGGGGAATGAAAAACTGTTTTTT. Its translation is CASSPIPRTGGNEKLFF.